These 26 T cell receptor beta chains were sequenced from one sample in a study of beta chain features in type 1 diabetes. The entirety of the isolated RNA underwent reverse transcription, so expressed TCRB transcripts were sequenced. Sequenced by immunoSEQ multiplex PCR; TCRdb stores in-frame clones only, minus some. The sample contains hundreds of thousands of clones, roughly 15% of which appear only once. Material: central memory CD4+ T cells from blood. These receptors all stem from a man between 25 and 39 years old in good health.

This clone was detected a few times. The CDR3 loop is CSARMGYEQYF. CDR3 DNA: TGCAGTGCTAGAATGGGCTACGAGCAGTACTTC. The chain has TRBV20-1 and TRBJ2-7, with D unresolved. Looked up from germline, CDR1 is DFQATT and CDR2 is SNEGSKA (reference sequence). The CDR3 extends over 11 amino acids. The germline V and J ends were trimmed by 2 bases and 3 bases, with 5 bases remaining between them.

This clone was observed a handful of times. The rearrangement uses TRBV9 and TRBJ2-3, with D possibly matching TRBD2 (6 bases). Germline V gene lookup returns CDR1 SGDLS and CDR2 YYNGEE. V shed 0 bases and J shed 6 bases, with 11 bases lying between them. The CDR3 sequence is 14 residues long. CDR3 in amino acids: CASSVDWAGDTQYF. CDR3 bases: TGTGCCAGCAGCGTAGATTGGGCGGGGGATACGCAGTATTTT.

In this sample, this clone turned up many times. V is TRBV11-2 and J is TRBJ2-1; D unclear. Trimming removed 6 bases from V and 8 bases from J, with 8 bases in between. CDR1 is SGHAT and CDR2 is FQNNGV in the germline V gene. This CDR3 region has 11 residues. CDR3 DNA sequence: TGTGCCAGCAGTACGATCGATGAGCAGTTCTTC. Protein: CASSTIDEQFF.

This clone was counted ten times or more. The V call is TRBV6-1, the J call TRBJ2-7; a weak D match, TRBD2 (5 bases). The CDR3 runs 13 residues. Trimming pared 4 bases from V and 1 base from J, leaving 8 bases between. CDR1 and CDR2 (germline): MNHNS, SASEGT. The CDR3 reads CASSVGESYEQYV. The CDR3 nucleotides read TGTGCCAGCAGTGTTGGGGAGTCCTACGAGCAGTACGTC.

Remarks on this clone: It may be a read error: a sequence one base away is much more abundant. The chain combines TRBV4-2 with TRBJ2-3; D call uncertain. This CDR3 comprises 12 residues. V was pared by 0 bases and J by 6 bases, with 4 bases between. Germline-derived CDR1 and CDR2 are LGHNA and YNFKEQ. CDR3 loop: CASSQDLDTQYF. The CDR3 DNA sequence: TGTGCCAGCAGCCAAGACTTGGATACGCAGTATTTT.

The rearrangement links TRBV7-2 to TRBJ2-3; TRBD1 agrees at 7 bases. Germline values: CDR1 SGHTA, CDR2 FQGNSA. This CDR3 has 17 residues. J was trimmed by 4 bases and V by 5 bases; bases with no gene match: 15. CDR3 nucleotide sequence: TGTGCCAGCAGCGCGCGGACAGGCAAGAAGTTCCCAGATACGCAGTATTTT. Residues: CASSARTGKKFPDTQYF.

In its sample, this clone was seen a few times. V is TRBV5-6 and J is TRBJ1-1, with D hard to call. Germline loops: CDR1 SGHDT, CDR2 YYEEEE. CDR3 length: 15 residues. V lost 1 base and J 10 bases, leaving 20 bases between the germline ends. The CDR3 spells CASSLLGFSGDSAFF. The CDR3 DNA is TGTGCCAGCAGCTTGCTGGGTTTCTCAGGTGATTCAGCTTTCTTT.

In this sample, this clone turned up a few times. The CDR3 reads CAWSEGLAGPVDEQFF. The CDR3 DNA follows: TGTGCCTGGAGTGAAGGACTAGCGGGACCCGTCGATGAGCAGTTCTTC. This chain connects TRBV30 to TRBJ2-1, with 12 nucleotides matching TRBD2. Germline-derived CDR1 and CDR2 are GTSNPN and SVGIG (reference sequence). This CDR3 has 16 residues. J lost 8 bases, V lost 1 base, and 9 bases had no gene match.

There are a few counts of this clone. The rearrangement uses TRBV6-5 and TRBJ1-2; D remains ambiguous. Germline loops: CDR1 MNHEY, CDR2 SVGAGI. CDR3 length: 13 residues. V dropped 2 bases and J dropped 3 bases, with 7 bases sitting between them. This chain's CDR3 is CASSYRQYYGYTF. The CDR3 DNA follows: TGTGCCAGCAGTTACCGGCAGTACTATGGCTACACCTTC.

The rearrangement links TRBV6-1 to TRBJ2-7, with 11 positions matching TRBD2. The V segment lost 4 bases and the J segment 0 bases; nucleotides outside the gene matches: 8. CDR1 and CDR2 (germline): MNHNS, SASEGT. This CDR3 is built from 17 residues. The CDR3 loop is CASSARGTSGSSYEQYV. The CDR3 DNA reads TGTGCCAGCAGTGCCCGCGGGACTAGCGGTAGCTCCTACGAGCAGTACGTC.

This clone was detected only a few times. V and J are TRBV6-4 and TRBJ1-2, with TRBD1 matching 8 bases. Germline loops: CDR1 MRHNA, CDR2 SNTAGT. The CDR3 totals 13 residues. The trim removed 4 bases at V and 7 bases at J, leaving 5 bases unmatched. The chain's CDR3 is CASSASTGGGYTF. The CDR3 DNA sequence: TGTGCCAGCAGTGCCTCAACAGGGGGTGGCTACACCTTC.

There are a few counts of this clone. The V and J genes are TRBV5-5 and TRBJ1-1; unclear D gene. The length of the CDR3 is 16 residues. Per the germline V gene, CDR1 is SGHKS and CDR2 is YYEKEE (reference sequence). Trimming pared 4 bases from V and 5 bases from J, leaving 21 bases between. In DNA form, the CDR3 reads TGTGCCAGCAGCCAGACGACTGGGTACTTGAGGACTGAAGCTTTCTTT. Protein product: CASSQTTGYLRTEAFF.

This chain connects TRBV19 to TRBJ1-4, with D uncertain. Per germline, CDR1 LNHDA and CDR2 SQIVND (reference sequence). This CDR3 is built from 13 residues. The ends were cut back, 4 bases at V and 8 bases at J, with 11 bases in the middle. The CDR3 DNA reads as TGTGCCAGTAGTAGGGAACCTGAGGAAAAACTGTTTTTT. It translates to CASSREPEEKLFF.

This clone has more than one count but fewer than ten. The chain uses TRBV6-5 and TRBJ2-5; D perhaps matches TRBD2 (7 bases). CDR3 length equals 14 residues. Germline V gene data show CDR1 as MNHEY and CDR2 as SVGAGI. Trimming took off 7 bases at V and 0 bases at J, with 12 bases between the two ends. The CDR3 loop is CASNRGANQETQYF. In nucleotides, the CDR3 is TGTGCCAGCAATCGGGGGGCAAACCAAGAGACCCAGTACTTC.

DNA for the CDR3: TGTGCCAGCTCACAATTTACAGCGACAGGTCAAGGCTACACCTTC. It translates to CASSQFTATGQGYTF. The genes are TRBV18 and TRBJ1-2; the D gene is possibly TRBD1 (6 bases). Trimming stripped 4 bases from V and 8 bases from J, with 20 bases between. Germline CDR1 KGHSH, CDR2 LQKENI. There are 15 residues in the CDR3.

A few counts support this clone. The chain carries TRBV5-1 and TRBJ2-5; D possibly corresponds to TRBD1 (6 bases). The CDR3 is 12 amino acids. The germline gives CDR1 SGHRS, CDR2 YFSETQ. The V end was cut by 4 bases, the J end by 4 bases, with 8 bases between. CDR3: CASSGGLETQYF. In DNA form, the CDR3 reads TGCGCCAGCAGCGGGGGCTTAGAGACCCAGTACTTC. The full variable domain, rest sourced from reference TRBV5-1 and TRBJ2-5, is KAGVTQTPRYLIKTRGQQVTLSCSPISGHRSVSWYQQTPGQGLQFLFEYFSETQRNKGNFPGRFSGRQFSNSRSEMNVSTLELGDSALYLCASSGGLETQYFGPGTRLLVL.

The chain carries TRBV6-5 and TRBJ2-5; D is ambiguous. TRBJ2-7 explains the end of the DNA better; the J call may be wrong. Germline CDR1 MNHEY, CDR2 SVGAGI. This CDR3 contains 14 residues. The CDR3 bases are TGTGCCAGCAGTTACTCTCCAGCCTCCTACGAGCAGTACTTC. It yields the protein CASSYSPASYEQYF.

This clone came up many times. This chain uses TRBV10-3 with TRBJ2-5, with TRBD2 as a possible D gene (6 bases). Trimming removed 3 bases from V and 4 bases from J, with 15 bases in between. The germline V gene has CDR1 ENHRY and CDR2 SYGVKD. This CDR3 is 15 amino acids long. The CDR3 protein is CAISDLLRAGETQYF. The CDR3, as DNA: TGTGCCATCAGTGATTTGCTGAGAGCGGGAGAGACCCAGTACTTC.

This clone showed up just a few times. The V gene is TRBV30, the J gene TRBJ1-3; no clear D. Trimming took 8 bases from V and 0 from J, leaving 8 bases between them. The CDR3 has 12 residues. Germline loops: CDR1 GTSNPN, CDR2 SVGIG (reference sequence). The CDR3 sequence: CAGRLSGNTIYF. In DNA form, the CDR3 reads TGTGCCGGACGTCTCTCTGGAAACACCATATATTTT.

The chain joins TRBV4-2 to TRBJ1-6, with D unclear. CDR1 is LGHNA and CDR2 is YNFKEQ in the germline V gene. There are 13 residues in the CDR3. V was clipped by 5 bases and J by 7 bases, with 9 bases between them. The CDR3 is CASSTDWNSPLHF. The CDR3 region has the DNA TGTGCCAGCAGCACGGACTGGAATTCACCCCTCCACTTT.

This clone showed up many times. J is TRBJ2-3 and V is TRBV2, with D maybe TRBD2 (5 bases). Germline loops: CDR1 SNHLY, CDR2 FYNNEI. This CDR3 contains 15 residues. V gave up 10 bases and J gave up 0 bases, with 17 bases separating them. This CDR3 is CATQPGMRSTDTQYF. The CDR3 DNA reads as TGTGCCACCCAGCCCGGGATGCGTAGCACAGATACGCAGTATTTT.

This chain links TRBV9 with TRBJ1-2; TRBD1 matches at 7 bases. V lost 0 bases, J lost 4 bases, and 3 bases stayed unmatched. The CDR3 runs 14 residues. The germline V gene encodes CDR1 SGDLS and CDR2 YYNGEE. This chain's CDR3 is CASSVARDSYGYTF. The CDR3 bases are TGTGCCAGCAGCGTAGCGAGGGACAGCTATGGCTACACCTTC.

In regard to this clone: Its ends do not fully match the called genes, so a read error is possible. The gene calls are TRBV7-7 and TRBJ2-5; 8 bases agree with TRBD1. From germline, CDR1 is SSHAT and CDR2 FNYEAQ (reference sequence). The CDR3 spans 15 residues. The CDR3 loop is CASSSDRGFQETQYF. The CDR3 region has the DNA TGTGCTAGCAGCTCCGACAGGGGATTCCAAGAGACCCAGTACTTC.

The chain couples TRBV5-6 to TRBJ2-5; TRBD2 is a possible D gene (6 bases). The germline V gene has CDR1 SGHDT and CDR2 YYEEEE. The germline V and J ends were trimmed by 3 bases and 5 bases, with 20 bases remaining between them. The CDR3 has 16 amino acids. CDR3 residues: CASSWGDGPLGETQYF. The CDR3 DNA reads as TGTGCCAGCAGCTGGGGGGACGGACCCTTGGGGGAGACCCAGTACTTC.

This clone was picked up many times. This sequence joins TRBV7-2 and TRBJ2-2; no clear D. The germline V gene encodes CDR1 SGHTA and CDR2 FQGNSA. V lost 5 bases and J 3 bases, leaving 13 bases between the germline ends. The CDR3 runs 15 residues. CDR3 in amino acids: CASSTSVGYTGELFF. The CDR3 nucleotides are TGTGCCAGCAGCACCTCAGTTGGCTACACCGGGGAGCTGTTTTTT.

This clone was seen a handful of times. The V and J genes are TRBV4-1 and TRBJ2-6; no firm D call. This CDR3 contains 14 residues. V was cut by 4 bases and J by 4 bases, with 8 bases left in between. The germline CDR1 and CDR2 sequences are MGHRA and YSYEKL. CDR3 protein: CASSPYEGANVLTF. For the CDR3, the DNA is TGCGCCAGCAGCCCCTATGAAGGGGCCAACGTCCTGACTTTC.